These T cell receptor beta chains were read from a single sample in a study of cytomegalovirus exposure and HLA in healthy donors. Using immunoSEQ multiplex PCR, the repertoire was profiled, and TCRdb retains in-frame clones only, with some absent. The data hold 200,000 to 250,000 clones, with around 89% observed a single time. The sample was PBMCs. The receptors were sampled from a young woman in good health and CMV-seronegative. Both conserved end residues are part of each CDR3. D genes are given only for firm matches. Size values are once, few and many counts, or a class for expanded clones, and some rows have none.

TRBV11-3,TRBD2,TRBJ2-5,NA,CASSPGLAETQYF,TGTGCCAGCAGCCCGGGACTAGCGGAGACCCAGTACTTC
TRBV5-1,TRBD1,TRBJ1-1,NA,CASSLAVTGGPEAFF,TGCGCCAGCAGCTTGGCCGTGACAGGGGGACCTGAAGCTTTCTTT
TRBV15,NA,TRBJ1-4,NA,CATSRHTINEKLFF,TGTGCCACCAGCCGCCACACAATAAATGAAAAACTGTTTTTT
TRBV30,NA,TRBJ2-3,NA,CAWRLGGISDTQYF,TGTGCCTGGAGATTGGGCGGGATCTCAGATACGCAGTATTTT
TRBV7-4,TRBD1,TRBJ1-5,once,CASSYRTGGYSNQPQHF,TGTGCCAGCAGCTATAGGACAGGGGGGTATAGCAATCAGCCCCAGCATTTT
TRBV7-8,TRBD2,TRBJ2-3,NA,CASSMLAAKGDTQYF,TGTGCCAGCAGCATGCTAGCGGCGAAGGGAGATACGCAGTATTTT
TRBV6-5,TRBD1,TRBJ2-7,NA,CASRDRSSYEQYF,TGTGCCAGCCGGGACAGGAGCTCCTACGAGCAGTACTTC
TRBV6-5,NA,TRBJ2-1,NA,CASSLDSSSYNEQFF,TGTGCCAGCAGCCTAGACAGCAGCTCCTACAATGAGCAGTTCTTC
TRBV5-1,NA,TRBJ2-7,NA,CASSLGANYEQYF,TGCGCCAGCAGCTTAGGAGCGAACTACGAGCAGTACTTC
TRBV6-5,TRBD1,TRBJ2-1,NA,CASSPGQGIEQFF,TGTGCCAGCAGCCCGGGACAGGGAATTGAGCAGTTCTTC
TRBV27,NA,TRBJ2-6,NA,CASGEGDVSGANVLTF,TGTGCCAGCGGGGAGGGGGACGTCTCTGGGGCCAACGTCCTGACTTTC
TRBV5-4,NA,TRBJ2-6,NA,CASSLGGSGANVLTF,TGTGCCAGCAGCTTAGGGGGTTCTGGGGCCAACGTCCTGACTTTC
TRBV19,TRBD1,TRBJ1-3,NA,CASSIPGTGGARDTIYF,TGTGCCAGTAGTATTCCGGGGACAGGGGGCGCGAGGGACACCATATATTTT
TRBV6-5,TRBD1,TRBJ1-5,NA,CASRRGQGSNQPQHF,TGTGCCAGCAGAAGGGGGCAGGGCAGCAATCAGCCCCAGCATTTT
TRBV5-5,NA,TRBJ1-6,NA,CASSSLGRGGSPLHF,TGTGCCAGCAGCTCACTTGGGCGGGGGGGTTCACCCCTCCACTTT
TRBV29-1,TRBD1,TRBJ2-6,NA,CSVEGFYRGAGANVLTF,TGCAGCGTTGAAGGTTTTTACAGGGGGGCTGGGGCCAACGTCCTGACTTTC
TRBV7-9,NA,TRBJ2-7,once,CASSLGGQTYEQYF,TGTGCCAGCAGCTTAGGCGGACAGACCTACGAGCAGTACTTC
TRBV9,TRBD2,TRBJ2-3,NA,CASSGGLAIRGTDTQYF,TGTGCCAGCAGCGGGGGACTAGCGATCAGAGGCACAGATACGCAGTATTTT
TRBV21-1,NA,TRBJ2-7,NA,CASPPGQALRGSHEQYF,TGTGCCAGCCCCCCGGGACAGGCCTTGAGGGGATCCCACGAGCAGTACTTC
TRBV6-5,TRBD2,TRBJ2-1,NA,CASSSKSGVYNEQFF,TGTGCCAGCAGTTCTAAAAGCGGGGTCTACAATGAGCAGTTCTTC
TRBV7-8,NA,TRBJ1-2,NA,CASSQGAWQVPYGYTF,TGTGCCAGCAGCCAAGGGGCTTGGCAGGTTCCTTATGGCTACACCTTC
TRBV10-2,TRBD2,TRBJ2-7,NA,CASGWGRGTSGNYEQYF,TGCGCCAGTGGGTGGGGCAGGGGAACTAGCGGGAACTACGAGCAGTACTTC
TRBV9,NA,TRBJ2-7,NA,CASSVEGGTDEQYF,TGTGCCAGCAGCGTAGAAGGGGGTACCGACGAGCAGTACTTC
TRBV6-5,NA,TRBJ1-1,NA,CASNRDTRNTEAFF,TGTGCCAGCAACCGGGACACGAGGAACACTGAAGCTTTCTTT
TRBV7-9,NA,TRBJ1-1,NA,CASSFGRNTEAFF,TGTGCCAGCAGCTTTGGTAGGAACACTGAAGCTTTCTTT
TRBV7-9,NA,TRBJ2-7,NA,CASSLGASATAGEQYF,TGTGCCAGCAGCTTAGGCGCCTCAGCGACAGCCGGCGAGCAGTACTTC
TRBV5-1,NA,TRBJ2-5,NA,CASSLDRVRETQYF,TGCGCCAGCAGCTTGGACAGGGTGAGAGAGACCCAGTACTTC
TRBV5-1,NA,TRBJ1-1,NA,CASSFVGSGNTEAFF,TGCGCCAGCAGCTTCGTCGGGTCGGGAAACACTGAAGCTTTCTTT
TRBV13,TRBD2,TRBJ2-5,NA,CASSPGGVWVETQYF,TGTGCCAGCAGCCCCGGGGGGGTGTGGGTAGAGACCCAGTACTTC
TRBV7-9,NA,TRBJ2-2,NA,CASSRDRGNTGELFF,TGTGCCAGCAGCCGCGACCGGGGAAATACCGGGGAGCTGTTTTTT